The rows below give T cell receptor beta chains drawn from one sample of a study of T cells after yellow fever vaccination. TCRdb re-derived calls from the 5' RACE reads in MiXCR, one entry per CDR3 protein. The sample consists of about 580,000 distinct CDR3 sequences, 17% of them appearing once. Specimen: PBMCs, collected 5 days after the first yellow fever vaccination. Receptors were obtained from a man between 18 and 35 years old who received the YFV17D yellow fever vaccine. CDR3s leave out the opening cysteine and the closing phenylalanine or tryptophan. Fields, in order: V gene, clone size, J gene, CDR3 protein. Clone size is shown for a subset of rows, as once, few, many or a class of expanded clone.

TRBV6-2/TRBV6-3,few,TRBJ2-3,ASSMRGGHTNPTDTQY
TRBV7-2,NA,TRBJ1-3,ASSSYRSGDTIY
TRBV10-3,few,TRBJ1-6,AISEREFGSPLH
TRBV6-1,NA,TRBJ1-1,ATGTGVHGTEAF
TRBV6-2/TRBV6-3,few,TRBJ1-5,ASSLDRAGGGSAQH
TRBV20-1,few,TRBJ2-7,SAASGGGREQY
TRBV20-1,NA,TRBJ2-3,SARFGTGNTDTQY
TRBV3-1,NA,TRBJ2-7,ASSQVGGGRGEQY
TRBV12-3/TRBV12-4,many,TRBJ1-5,ASEAQLNQPQH
TRBV7-2,NA,TRBJ2-7,ASSQQAVATYEQY
TRBV9,NA,TRBJ2-5,ASSERPDFSLETQY
TRBV7-2,NA,TRBJ2-3,ASSWVVVTDDTQY
TRBV6-2/TRBV6-3,NA,TRBJ2-7,ASSLTGSTTYEQY
TRBV6-2/TRBV6-3,few,TRBJ2-1,ASSYSAGAGEQF
TRBV25-1,NA,TRBJ2-7,ASSEFGEGYEQY
TRBV9,NA,TRBJ2-7,ASSGYWGQGSEQY
TRBV20-1,NA,TRBJ2-7,SARGILYEQY
TRBV7-3,few,TRBJ2-6,ASREGGSGANVLT
TRBV12-3/TRBV12-4,few,TRBJ2-3,AASDSQDTQY
TRBV7-9,NA,TRBJ1-4,ASSLREEDEKLF
TRBV4-2,NA,TRBJ2-2,ASSHPGTENTGELF
TRBV4-2,few,TRBJ1-1,ASSHAQGNTEAF
TRBV7-2,NA,TRBJ1-3,ASSLDARGFGNTIY
TRBV6-5,NA,TRBJ2-5,ASSYSGTGGLQETQY